The 6 T cell receptor beta chains below all came from one sample that was sequenced in a study of PD-1 blockade in classical Hodgkin lymphoma. Assay: immunoSEQ multiplex PCR; the TCRdb copy retains only in-frame clones and omits some. Of 17,000 or so clones detected, 83% appear once; the ten largest clones hold less than 15%. Sample time point: cycle 4 day 1 (C4D1), after more than five weeks of nivolumab. All patients relapsed after autologous stem cell transplantation, and brentuximab vedotin exposure varied. The sequencing here drew on peripheral blood mononuclear cells (PBMCs), taken before the fourth cycle of nivolumab. All receptors derive from a human donor with classical Hodgkin lymphoma.

The chain combines TRBV7-8 with TRBJ2-5; a possible D gene is TRBD2 (5 bases). Germline V lookup: CDR1 SGHVS, CDR2 FQNEAQ. Trimming cost V 1 base and J 3 bases, with 15 bases left between them. The CDR3 is 16 amino acids. The CDR3: CASSLVFGLEEETQYF. As DNA, the CDR3 is TGTGCCAGCAGCTTAGTTTTCGGGCTGGAGGAAGAGACCCAGTACTTC. Supplemented by reference TRBV7-8 and TRBJ2-5, the full variable domain reads GAGVSQSPRYKVAKRGQDVALRCDPISGHVSLFWYQQALGQGPEFLTYFQNEAQLDKSGLPSDRFFAERPEGSVSTLKIQRTQQEDSAVYLCASSLVFGLEEETQYFGPGTRLLVL.

This sequence joins TRBV5-1 and TRBJ2-1, with D uncertain. CDR3 size: 15 residues. From germline, CDR1 is SGHRS and CDR2 YFSETQ. V was shortened by 2 bases and J by 2 bases, with 11 bases between the two germline ends. CDR3: CASSLGFPTYNEQFF. The CDR3 DNA sequence: TGCGCCAGCAGCTTAGGATTTCCCACCTACAATGAGCAGTTCTTC.

The chain couples TRBV18 to TRBJ2-7; D assignment may be TRBD1 or TRBD2 (5 bases each). Per the germline V gene, CDR1 is KGHSH and CDR2 is LQKENI. This CDR3 spans 13 amino acids. Trimming removed 5 bases from V and 4 bases from J, with 12 bases in between. The CDR3 loop reads CASSSRDGYEQYF. CDR3 nucleotides: TGTGCCAGCTCATCAAGGGACGGGTACGAGCAGTACTTC.

The chain joins TRBV6-6 to TRBJ1-2; D remains ambiguous. The germline V gene encodes CDR1 MNHNY and CDR2 SVGAGI (reference sequence). The ends were cut back, 7 bases at V and 3 bases at J, with 18 bases in the middle. The CDR3 is 15 residues long. DNA for the CDR3: TGTGCCAGCAATGCAGAAGCCTCGGGTTACTATGGCTACACCTTC. This codes for CASNAEASGYYGYTF.

The chain joins TRBV19 to TRBJ1-6; D is possibly TRBD1 (5 bases). The V gene's germline CDR1 is LNHDA and CDR2 SQIVND (reference sequence). Trimming shortened V by 3 bases and J by 9 bases, and 12 bases separated the two germline ends. The CDR3 sequence is 14 residues long. The CDR3 DNA follows: TGTGCCAGTAGTATTGGGGGTATCGCTTCACCCCTCCACTTT. Encoded protein: CASSIGGIASPLHF.

The V gene is TRBV2, the J gene TRBJ2-3; D may be TRBD1 or TRBD2 (5 bases each). V was clipped by 5 bases and J by 2 bases, with 20 bases between them. Germline CDR1 is SNHLY and CDR2 is FYNNEI. CDR3 length: 17 residues. CDR3 protein: CASSSGTAVRATDTQYF. The CDR3 bases are TGTGCCAGCAGTTCGGGGACCGCGGTGAGGGCCACAGATACGCAGTATTTT.